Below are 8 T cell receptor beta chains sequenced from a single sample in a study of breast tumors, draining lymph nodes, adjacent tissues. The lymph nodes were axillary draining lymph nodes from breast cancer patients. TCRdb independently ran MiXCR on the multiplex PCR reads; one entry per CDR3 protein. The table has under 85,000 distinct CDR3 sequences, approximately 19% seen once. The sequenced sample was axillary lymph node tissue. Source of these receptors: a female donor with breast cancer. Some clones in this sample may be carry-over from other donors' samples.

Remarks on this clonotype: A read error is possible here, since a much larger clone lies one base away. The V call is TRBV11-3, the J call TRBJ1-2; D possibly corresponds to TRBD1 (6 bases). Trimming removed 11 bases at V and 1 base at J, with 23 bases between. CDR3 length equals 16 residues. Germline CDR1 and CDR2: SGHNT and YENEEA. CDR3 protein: CAGSRGQNHINYGYTF. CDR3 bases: TGTGCCGGTTCTAGAGGACAGAATCACATTAACTATGGCTACACCTTC.

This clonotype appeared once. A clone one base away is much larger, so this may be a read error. DNA for the CDR3: TGTGCCAGCAGTTCAGAGGAAAAGCAGTACTTC. Its protein is CASSSEEKQYF. The genes are TRBV28 and TRBJ2-7, with no clear D. The CDR3 totals 11 residues. Per germline, CDR1 MDHEN and CDR2 SYDVKM. Trimming pared 4 bases from V and 8 bases from J, leaving 9 bases between.

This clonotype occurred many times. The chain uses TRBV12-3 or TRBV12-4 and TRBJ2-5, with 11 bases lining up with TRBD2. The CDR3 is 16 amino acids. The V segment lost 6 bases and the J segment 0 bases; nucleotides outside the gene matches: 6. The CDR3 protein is CASSPTSGSNQETQYF. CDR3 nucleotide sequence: TGTGCCAGCAGCCCCACTAGCGGGAGTAACCAAGAGACCCAGTACTTC.

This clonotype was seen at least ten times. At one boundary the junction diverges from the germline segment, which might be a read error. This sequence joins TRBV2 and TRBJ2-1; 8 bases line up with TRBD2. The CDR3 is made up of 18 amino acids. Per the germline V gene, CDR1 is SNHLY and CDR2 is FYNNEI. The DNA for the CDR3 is TGTACCAGCAGTGAAGACCCGCGGGGGGCGGGAGACTACAATGAGCAGTTCTTC. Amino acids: CTSSEDPRGAGDYNEQFF.

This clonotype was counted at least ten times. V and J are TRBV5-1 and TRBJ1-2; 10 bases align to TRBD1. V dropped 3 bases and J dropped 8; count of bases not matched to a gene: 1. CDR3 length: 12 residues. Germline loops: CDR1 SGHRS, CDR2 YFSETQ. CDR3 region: CASSWTGGGYTF. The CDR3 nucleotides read TGCGCCAGCAGCTGGACAGGGGGGGGCTACACCTTC.

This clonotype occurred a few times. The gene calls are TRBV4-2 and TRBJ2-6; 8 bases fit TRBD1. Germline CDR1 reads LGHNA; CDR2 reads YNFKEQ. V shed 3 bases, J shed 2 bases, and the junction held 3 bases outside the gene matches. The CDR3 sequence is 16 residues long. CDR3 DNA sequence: TGTGCCAGCAGCCAGCAGGGGGCGGCTGGGGCCAACGTCCTGACTTTC. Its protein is CASSQQGAAGANVLTF.

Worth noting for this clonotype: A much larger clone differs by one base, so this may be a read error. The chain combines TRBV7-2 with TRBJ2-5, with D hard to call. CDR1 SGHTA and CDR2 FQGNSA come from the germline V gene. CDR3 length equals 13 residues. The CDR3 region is CAGSLDNRETQYF. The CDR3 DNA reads TGTGCCGGCAGCTTAGATAATCGAGAGACCCAGTACTTC.

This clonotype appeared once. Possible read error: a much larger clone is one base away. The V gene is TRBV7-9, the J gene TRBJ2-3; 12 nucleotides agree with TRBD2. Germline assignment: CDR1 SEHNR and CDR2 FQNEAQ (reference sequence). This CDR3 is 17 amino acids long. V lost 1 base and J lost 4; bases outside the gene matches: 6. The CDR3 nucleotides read TGTGCCAGCAGCTTAGTCCTAGCGGGAGGGGGCGCAGATACGCAGTATTTT. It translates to CASSLVLAGGGADTQYF. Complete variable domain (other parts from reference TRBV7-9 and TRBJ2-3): DTGVSQNPRHKITKRGQNVTFRCDPISEHNRLYWYRQTLGQGPEFLTYFQNEAQLEKSRLLSDRFSAERPKGSFSTLEIQRTEQGDSAMYLCASSLVLAGGGADTQYFGPGTRLTVL.